The 23 T cell receptor beta chains presented below share a single source sample, sequenced in a study of T cell responses to AZD1222 COVID-19 vaccine. Generated by immunoSEQ multiplex PCR, the TCRdb table keeps only in-frame clones and is missing some. The sample records around 200,000 clones, 88% being singletons. Material: peripheral blood, obtained on day 0 of AZD1222 vaccination. These receptors were collected from an adult in good health.

In this sample, this clone turned up once. This chain connects TRBV7-2 to TRBJ1-2, with D possibly being TRBD1 (6 bases). Trimming took 5 bases from V and 0 from J, leaving 13 bases between them. The CDR3 totals 15 residues. Germline values: CDR1 SGHTA, CDR2 FQGNSA. Here the CDR3 reads CASSASGVANYGYTF. The CDR3, as DNA: TGTGCCAGCAGCGCATCAGGGGTGGCTAACTATGGCTACACCTTC.

The rearrangement joins TRBV4-2 to TRBJ2-1; 11 nucleotides agree with TRBD1. J was trimmed by 4 bases and V by 6 bases; bases with no gene match: 2. The CDR3 is made up of 14 amino acids. CDR1 is LGHNA, CDR2 YNFKEQ, per germline. The CDR3 loop is CASRGQGGYNEQFF. The CDR3 nucleotides read TGTGCCAGCAGGGGACAGGGGGGATACAATGAGCAGTTCTTC.

The chain has TRBV18 and TRBJ1-4; D ambiguous. Trimming took 0 bases from V and 3 from J, leaving 5 bases between them. Per the germline V gene, CDR1 is KGHSH and CDR2 is LQKENI. This CDR3 contains 14 residues. In DNA, the CDR3 is TGTGCCAGCTCACCACCTGGGGCTAATGAAAAACTGTTTTTT. Translated, it gives CASSPPGANEKLFF.

This chain joins TRBV19 and TRBJ1-5, with no clear D. Deletions cut 5 bases from V and 1 base from J, with 21 bases between. The CDR3 totals 18 residues. The germline CDR1 and CDR2 sequences are LNHDA and SQIVND (reference sequence). The CDR3 region has the DNA TGTGCCAGTAGTTCCCCCTCTACGTCCGTGAGGAGCAATCAGCCCCAGCATTTT. Translation gives CASSSPSTSVRSNQPQHF.

This clone was recorded only once. V usage is TRBV10-2 and J usage is TRBJ2-5; TRBD2 matches 7 bases. This CDR3 has 11 amino acids. Germline lookup yields CDR1 WSHSY and CDR2 SAAADI. V shed 2 bases, J shed 9 bases, and the junction held 0 bases outside the gene matches. CDR3 sequence reads: CASSEGGAQYF. The DNA of the CDR3 is TGCGCCAGCAGTGAGGGGGGGGCCCAGTACTTC.

DNA of the CDR3: TGTGCCATCAGTGAGTCGGGCAGAGGCTATGGCTACACCTTC. This codes for CAISESGRGYGYTF. The gene calls are TRBV10-3 and TRBJ1-2; D is ambiguous. V was cut by 0 bases and J by 4 bases, with 9 bases left in between. Germline-derived CDR1 and CDR2 are ENHRY and SYGVKD. CDR3 length: 14 residues.

In regard to this clone: The sample carries other DNA sequences with the same CDR3. The chain recombines TRBV6-2 or TRBV6-3 with TRBJ2-1; D call uncertain. CDR1 is MNHEY, CDR2 SVGEGT, per germline. This CDR3 comprises 12 residues. The V end lost 0 bases, the J end lost 7 bases, and 4 bases lay between the germline ends. This CDR3 reads CASSYSGNEQFF. The CDR3 region has the DNA TGTGCCAGCAGTTACTCAGGGAATGAGCAGTTCTTC.

This rearrangement joins TRBV18 to TRBJ2-7; D unresolved. Per germline, CDR1 KGHSH and CDR2 LQKENI. The CDR3 has 13 residues. V was pared by 3 bases and J by 3 bases, with 9 bases between. DNA of the CDR3: TGTGCCAGCTCACCTGAGACCAACTACGAGCAGTACTTC. Its protein is CASSPETNYEQYF.

Here the CDR3 DNA reads TGTGCCAGCAGCGCTAACAGGGGGCTGATAAAGGATTCACCCCTCCACTTT. It codes for CASSANRGLIKDSPLHF. This rearrangement joins TRBV7-2 to TRBJ1-6, with TRBD1 identical over 9 bases. The CDR3 sequence is 17 residues long. V dropped 5 bases and J dropped 8; count of bases not matched to a gene: 13. Germline lookup yields CDR1 SGHTA and CDR2 FQGNSA.

As for this clone: This sample includes further DNA sequences coding for the same CDR3. The chain carries TRBV18 and TRBJ2-7; 7 positions agree with TRBD1. The CDR3 totals 15 residues. V dropped 3 bases and J dropped 4; count of bases not matched to a gene: 9. Looked up from germline, CDR1 is KGHSH and CDR2 is LQKENI. CDR3 protein: CASSPSGTDLYEQYF. The CDR3 DNA reads TGTGCCAGCTCACCTTCCGGGACAGACCTATACGAGCAGTACTTC.

As concerns this clone: The same CDR3 is also encoded by other DNA sequences in this sample. The chain recombines TRBV29-1 with TRBJ2-5; D is perhaps TRBD1 or TRBD2 (5 bases each). Germline-derived CDR1 and CDR2 are SQVTM and ANQGSEA. V lost 1 base to trimming and J lost 5 bases, with 11 bases between them. CDR3 length: 13 amino acids. Here the CDR3 reads CSVEGGGRETQYF. The CDR3 DNA reads as TGCAGCGTTGAAGGTGGGGGTCGGGAGACCCAGTACTTC.

V and J are TRBV7-8 and TRBJ1-2, with TRBD1 as a possible D gene (6 bases). The germline V gene has CDR1 SGHVS and CDR2 FQNEAQ. CDR3 length equals 14 residues. Trimming took 4 bases from V and 2 from J, leaving 11 bases between them. The CDR3 reads CASSSYTGNYGYTF. The CDR3 DNA follows: TGTGCCAGCAGCTCCTACACAGGGAACTATGGCTACACCTTC.

The V call is TRBV10-3, the J call TRBJ2-1; D is perhaps TRBD2 (6 bases). The CDR3 runs to 15 residues. Trimming removed 4 bases from V and 7 bases from J, with 17 bases in between. Germline V gives CDR1 ENHRY, CDR2 SYGVKD. The CDR3 is CAISVDYALGNEQFF. In DNA form, the CDR3 reads TGTGCCATCAGTGTGGACTATGCCTTGGGGAATGAGCAGTTCTTC.

The V and J genes are TRBV19 and TRBJ2-1, with 8 bases identical to TRBD2. The germline gives CDR1 LNHDA, CDR2 SQIVND (reference sequence). The CDR3 is 14 amino acids. With 9 bases clipped from V and 4 bases from J, the junction kept 8 bases outside the gene matches. The CDR3: CARFGGGQYNEQFF. The CDR3 DNA follows: TGTGCCAGGTTTGGCGGGGGGCAATACAATGAGCAGTTCTTC.

In this sample, this clone turned up once. J is TRBJ2-3 and V is TRBV19, with a tentative D call TRBD1 (5 bases). V lost 9 bases to trimming and J lost 1 base, with 11 bases between them. The length of the CDR3 is 13 residues. Germline CDR1 is LNHDA and CDR2 is SQIVND (reference sequence). The CDR3 sequence is CASGQLRTDTQYF. In DNA form, the CDR3 reads TGTGCCAGCGGACAACTCCGCACAGATACGCAGTATTTT.

The chain recombines TRBV28 with TRBJ1-1; D might be TRBD1 (5 bases). The length of the CDR3 is 15 residues. The germline V and J ends were trimmed by 5 bases and 2 bases, with 15 bases remaining between them. The V gene's germline CDR1 is MDHEN and CDR2 SYDVKM. The CDR3 spells CASSGRGPGNTEAFF. The DNA for the CDR3 is TGTGCCAGCAGTGGAAGGGGACCGGGAAACACTGAAGCTTTCTTT.

The rearrangement links TRBV3-1 (or the pseudogene TRBV3-2) to TRBJ2-3; 8 bases are a match to TRBD2. Germline CDR1 LGHDT, CDR2 YNNKEL (reference sequence). V lost 4 bases and J lost 0; bases outside the gene matches: 9. The CDR3 runs to 17 residues. The DNA of the CDR3 is TGTGCCAGCAGCCGTCCGGGGGGGCCGAGAAGCACAGATACGCAGTATTTT. Translation: CASSRPGGPRSTDTQYF.

The chain couples TRBV24-1 to TRBJ2-1; TRBD1 or TRBD2 may be the D gene (5 bases each). V lost 1 base and J 7 bases, leaving 16 bases between the germline ends. The CDR3 sequence is 16 residues long. Germline CDR1 and CDR2: KGHDR and SFDVKD. The CDR3 loop is CATSDLVKGRGNEQFF. In DNA form, the CDR3 reads TGTGCCACCAGTGATTTAGTGAAGGGACGAGGGAATGAGCAGTTCTTC.

The chain has TRBV9 and TRBJ2-4, with TRBD2 identical over 8 bases. CDR3 length: 16 amino acids. Germline CDR1 is SGDLS and CDR2 is YYNGEE. V trimming: 4 bases; J trimming: 0 bases; junction bases outside the gene matches: 6. The CDR3, as DNA: TGTGCCAGCAGCTCCGGGGGGGGCCTAGCCAAAAACATTCAGTACTTC. It codes for CASSSGGGLAKNIQYF.

The rearrangement joins TRBV5-1 to TRBJ2-1; the match to TRBD1 covers 10 bases. Trimming removed 4 bases from V and 7 bases from J; junction bases left unmatched: 11. The CDR3 consists of 16 residues. The germline gives CDR1 SGHRS, CDR2 YFSETQ. Written as DNA, the CDR3 is TGCGCCAGCAGCATACCATCCGGGACAGGGGTAAATGAGCAGTTCTTC. Protein sequence: CASSIPSGTGVNEQFF.

This clone occurred once. The chain uses TRBV11-2 and TRBJ1-2; D possibly corresponds to TRBD1 (5 bases). CDR1 is SGHAT, CDR2 FQNNGV, per germline. There are 17 residues in the CDR3. V was trimmed by 0 bases and J by 4 bases, leaving 18 bases between them. CDR3 sequence reads: CASSLDLSEQDIYGYTF. Here the CDR3 DNA reads TGTGCCAGCAGCTTAGATCTAAGTGAACAGGACATCTATGGCTACACCTTC.

The chain employs TRBV21-1 and TRBJ2-2; the DNA was not used to check the table's D call, TRBD1. TRBV21-1 is deemed a pseudogene. The CDR3 runs to 16 residues. CDR3 in DNA: TGTGCCAGCAGCACATCAGGACAGGTGAGCACCGGGGAGCTGTTTTTT. Encoded protein: CASSTSGQVSTGELFF.

As regards this clone: One end of the junction is discordant with germline, which a read error may explain. The CDR3 sequence: CASKLGTDTQYF. The CDR3 region has the DNA TGTGCCAGCAAACTGGGCACGGATACGCAGTATTTT. The gene calls are TRBV6-5 and TRBJ2-3; D gene uncertain. The CDR3 is 12 residues long. In germline, CDR1 is MNHEY, CDR2 SVGAGI.